Listed below are T cell receptor beta chains from one sample, sequenced in a study of T cells after yellow fever vaccination. TCRdb re-derived calls from the 5' RACE reads in MiXCR, one entry per CDR3 protein. The data show roughly 240,000 distinct CDR3 sequences, roughly 6.3% seen once. Source: CD4+ T cells sorted from PBMCs, taken on the day of the yellow fever booster vaccination. The source of these receptors is a young man who received the YFV17D yellow fever vaccine. The CDR3 runs from the conserved cysteine through the conserved F or W. The D gene is left open where the match is weak. Clone size is given for some rows only: seen once, a few or many times, or a class if the clone is expanded.

J gene: TRBJ2-2; V gene: TRBV18; clone size: few; D gene: TRBD1; CDR3 protein: CASSTTGGAYTGELFF; CDR3 DNA: TGTGCCAGCTCAACCACAGGGGGCGCGTACACCGGGGAGCTGTTTTTT
J gene: TRBJ2-5; V gene: TRBV7-2; clone size: few; D gene: -; CDR3 protein: CASSLGLLTQETQYF; CDR3 DNA: TGTGCCAGCAGCTTAGGATTGCTAACCCAAGAGACCCAGTACTTC
J gene: TRBJ2-7; V gene: TRBV10-3; clone size: -; D gene: TRBD2; CDR3 protein: CAISDNFGTSGFRYEQYF; CDR3 DNA: TGTGCCATCAGTGACAACTTCGGGACTAGCGGGTTTAGATATGAGCAGTACTTC
J gene: TRBJ2-7; V gene: TRBV12-3/TRBV12-4; clone size: -; D gene: -; CDR3 protein: CASSRDMYEQYF; CDR3 DNA: TGTGCCAGCAGCCGGGACATGTACGAGCAGTACTTC
J gene: TRBJ1-5; V gene: TRBV20-1; clone size: -; D gene: -; CDR3 protein: CSASAGVGNQPQHF; CDR3 DNA: TGCAGTGCATCGGCCGGAGTAGGTAATCAGCCCCAGCATTTT
J gene: TRBJ2-7; V gene: TRBV28; clone size: -; D gene: -; CDR3 protein: CASKQASYEQYF; CDR3 DNA: TGTGCCAGCAAGCAGGCTTCCTACGAGCAGTACTTC
J gene: TRBJ1-6; V gene: TRBV3-1; clone size: few; D gene: -; CDR3 protein: CASSQAGSLVDSPLHF; CDR3 DNA: TGTGCCAGCAGCCAAGCGGGATCGTTGGTGGATTCACCCCTCCACTTT
J gene: TRBJ1-2; V gene: TRBV12-3/TRBV12-4; clone size: few; D gene: TRBD1; CDR3 protein: CASRSGTVAGYTF; CDR3 DNA: TGTGCCAGCAGGTCCGGGACAGTCGCCGGCTACACCTTC
J gene: TRBJ2-1; V gene: TRBV28; clone size: few; D gene: -; CDR3 protein: CASSPGGSITDEQFF; CDR3 DNA: TGTGCCAGCAGTCCGGGGGGCTCTATTACCGATGAGCAGTTCTTC
J gene: TRBJ2-3; V gene: TRBV10-3; clone size: many; D gene: TRBD2; CDR3 protein: CAISPNSGSRGDTQYF; CDR3 DNA: TGTGCCATCAGCCCCAATAGCGGGAGCAGGGGAGATACGCAGTATTTT
J gene: TRBJ2-2; V gene: TRBV7-2; clone size: -; D gene: -; CDR3 protein: CASSPKRGTGELFF; CDR3 DNA: TGTGCCAGCAGCCCGAAGAGAGGGACCGGGGAGCTGTTTTTT
J gene: TRBJ2-6; V gene: TRBV20-1; clone size: few; D gene: -; CDR3 protein: CSASPGHSGANVLTF; CDR3 DNA: TGCAGTGCTAGTCCCGGACATTCTGGGGCCAACGTCCTGACTTTC
J gene: TRBJ2-1; V gene: TRBV28; clone size: many; D gene: -; CDR3 protein: CASSWRGRSRYEQFF; CDR3 DNA: TGTGCCAGCAGTTGGAGGGGACGGTCTCGGTATGAGCAGTTCTTC
J gene: TRBJ1-6; V gene: TRBV29-1; clone size: many; D gene: -; CDR3 protein: CSVSEGSAPLHF; CDR3 DNA: TGCAGCGTTTCCGAGGGGTCGGCACCCCTCCACTTT
J gene: TRBJ1-5; V gene: TRBV15; clone size: -; D gene: -; CDR3 protein: CATSRGVTARQPQHF; CDR3 DNA: TGTGCCACCAGCAGAGGGGTGACAGCCAGGCAGCCCCAGCATTTT
J gene: TRBJ2-5; V gene: TRBV29-1; clone size: many; D gene: TRBD1; CDR3 protein: CSVEGWTGQETQYF; CDR3 DNA: TGCAGCGTTGAAGGTTGGACAGGTCAAGAGACCCAGTACTTC
J gene: TRBJ1-6; V gene: TRBV12-3/TRBV12-4; clone size: many; D gene: TRBD1; CDR3 protein: CASSQGQGGNSPLHF; CDR3 DNA: TGTGCCAGCAGCCAAGGACAGGGCGGTAATTCACCCCTCCACTTT
J gene: TRBJ2-4; V gene: TRBV30; clone size: few; D gene: -; CDR3 protein: CAWEQGLAKNIQYF; CDR3 DNA: TGTGCCTGGGAACAAGGCCTAGCCAAAAACATTCAGTACTTC
J gene: TRBJ2-7; V gene: TRBV20-1; clone size: few; D gene: TRBD2; CDR3 protein: CSASFNPPGLAVYEQYF; CDR3 DNA: TGCAGTGCTAGCTTTAATCCTCCGGGACTAGCGGTCTACGAGCAGTACTTC
J gene: TRBJ2-3; V gene: TRBV7-8; clone size: few; D gene: TRBD1; CDR3 protein: CASSHPTGGAYTQYF; CDR3 DNA: TGTGCCAGCAGCCACCCGACAGGGGGCGCGTATACGCAGTATTTT
J gene: TRBJ2-4; V gene: TRBV5-1; clone size: few; D gene: -; CDR3 protein: CASSLTGFGKNIQYF; CDR3 DNA: TGCGCCAGCAGCTTGACTGGGTTCGGCAAAAACATTCAGTACTTC
J gene: TRBJ2-1; V gene: TRBV20-1; clone size: -; D gene: TRBD2; CDR3 protein: CSATTSGSPDVEQFF; CDR3 DNA: TGCAGTGCTACCACTAGCGGAAGCCCAGACGTTGAGCAGTTCTTC
J gene: TRBJ2-1; V gene: TRBV24-1; clone size: -; D gene: -; CDR3 protein: CATGKGKNNEQFF; CDR3 DNA: TGTGCCACGGGAAAGGGGAAGAACAATGAGCAGTTCTTC
J gene: TRBJ2-1; V gene: TRBV7-2; clone size: -; D gene: -; CDR3 protein: CASSLEGYRQFF; CDR3 DNA: TGTGCCAGCAGCTTAGAAGGTTATAGGCAGTTCTTC
J gene: TRBJ2-7; V gene: TRBV7-2; clone size: few; D gene: TRBD2; CDR3 protein: CASSLEAGDEQYF; CDR3 DNA: TGTGCCAGCAGCTTAGAAGCGGGAGACGAGCAGTACTTC
J gene: TRBJ2-1; V gene: TRBV7-9; clone size: many; D gene: TRBD2; CDR3 protein: CASSLAGSGGSEQFF; CDR3 DNA: TGTGCCAGCAGCTTAGCTGGCTCGGGAGGGAGCGAGCAGTTCTTC
J gene: TRBJ2-3; V gene: TRBV5-1; clone size: many; D gene: TRBD1; CDR3 protein: CASSLDRGTDTQYF; CDR3 DNA: TGTGCCAGCAGCTTAGACAGGGGAACAGATACGCAGTATTTT
J gene: TRBJ2-5; V gene: TRBV7-2; clone size: many; D gene: TRBD2; CDR3 protein: CASSLTSGSRETQYF; CDR3 DNA: TGTGCCAGCAGCTTGACTAGCGGGAGTCGAGAGACCCAGTACTTC